What follows is one TCR beta chain and its context. Antigen specificity is unknown. This sample was taken from a study of shared clonotypes between healthy human individuals. General observations from the study: The four-donor shared clonotypes exceeded non-shared clonotypes in generation probability, with non-shared ones scoring lower.

Healthy HIV-negative adults without recent acute infections or vaccinations served as donors. Division of CD4+ cells produced a CD45RA+ naive subset and a CD45RA-negative memory subset. The sorted-subset replicate PCRs were given around 200 ng DNA, which is about 30,000 T cell genomes. Profiled with immunoSEQ multiplex PCR; TCRdb holds only in-frame clones, not every one. Among hundreds of thousands of clones listed, 60% to 75% were seen once. After removal of 3 bases from V and 2 bases from J, the junction contained 4 bases not matched to a gene. Germline V gene lookup returns CDR1 MNHEY and CDR2 SMNVEV (reference sequence). The CDR3 consists of 14 residues.

The chain carries TRBV27 and TRBJ2-7, with TRBD2 matching 7 bases. The TCR was taken from a woman in her 30s in good health. Sequencing input: memory CD4+ T cells sorted from blood. Subset of the sample: CD45RA-negative fraction. CDR3 protein: CASSLAGVTYEQYF. CDR3 nucleotide sequence: TGTGCCAGCAGTTTGGCGGGAGTCACCTACGAGCAGTACTTC.